Each of the 23 T cell receptor beta chains below was sequenced from the same sample in a study of T cells in Graves' hyperthyroidism and ophthalmopathy. Using RNA transcripts as the source, TCR beta CDR3 regions were amplified. The study used the HTBI primer set for a first-round RT-PCR of the TCR CDR3. TCRdb itself ran the multiplex PCR reads through MiXCR, one entry per CDR3 protein. Among 660,000 or so distinct CDR3 sequences, just under 45% were seen once, and the ten largest hold 6.5% to 9%. Sequenced input: peripheral blood or thyroid tissue (not recorded which). These receptors all stem from an adult man with Graves' disease, either hyperthyroidism or ophthalmopathy (not recorded which).

The count of this clonotype is one. The V and J genes are TRBV25-1 and TRBJ1-4; 7 bases are shared with TRBD1. Germline lookup yields CDR1 MGHDK and CDR2 SYGVNS. The ends lost 3 bases at V and 8 bases at J; junction bases unmatched: 9. The CDR3 length is 15 residues. The CDR3 sequence is CASSDSGGGDEKLFF. Written as DNA, the CDR3 is TGTGCCAGCAGTGACTCTGGAGGGGGCGACGAAAAACTGTTTTTT.

In this sample, this clonotype turned up a few times. The rearrangement joins TRBV20-1 to TRBJ1-2; possibly TRBD1 for D (6 bases). V was pared by 1 base and J by 7 bases, with 10 bases between. CDR1 DFQATT and CDR2 SNEGSKA come from the germline V gene (reference sequence). The CDR3 runs 12 residues. CDR3 in amino acids: CSARVGALGYTF. The CDR3, as DNA: TGCAGTGCTAGAGTGGGGGCCCTTGGCTACACCTTC.

This chain connects TRBV5-4 to TRBJ2-5, with D possibly being TRBD2 (5 bases). V dropped 3 bases and J dropped 5 bases, with 17 bases sitting between them. From germline, CDR1 is SGHNT and CDR2 YYREEE (reference sequence). CDR3 size: 15 residues. The CDR3 is CASSSQLSGIETQYF. The CDR3, as DNA: TGTGCCAGCAGCTCACAGCTCTCGGGGATCGAGACCCAGTACTTC.

The gene calls are TRBV5-1 and TRBJ2-7; 7 bases are a match to TRBD2. CDR1 and CDR2 (germline): SGHRS, YFSETQ. The CDR3 totals 13 residues. With V trimmed by 0 bases and J by 4 bases, 1 base remained unmatched. The CDR3 protein is CASSLERDYEQYF. In DNA form, the CDR3 reads TGCGCCAGCAGCTTGGAGCGGGATTACGAGCAGTACTTC.

The chain carries TRBV7-3 and TRBJ2-2, with TRBD1 matching over 7 bases. CDR1 is SGHTA, CDR2 FQGTGA, per germline. The junction had 9 bases not matched to a gene; V was cut back by 6 bases and J by 5 bases. This CDR3 region has 15 residues. CDR3 sequence: CASSTPGQLTGELFF. CDR3 in DNA: TGTGCCAGCAGTACCCCGGGACAGCTAACCGGGGAGCTGTTTTTT.

This clonotype has only one observation. CDR3 protein: CASSVNPGHGISGNTIYF. CDR3 DNA sequence: TGCGCCAGCAGCGTTAATCCGGGACATGGAATCTCTGGAAACACCATATATTTT. The V and J genes are TRBV5-1 and TRBJ1-3; tentatively, D is TRBD1 (6 bases). CDR1 and CDR2 (germline): SGHRS, YFSETQ. V shed 4 bases and J shed 0 bases, with 20 bases lying between them. This CDR3 has 18 residues.

The chain uses TRBV7-2 and TRBJ1-1; TRBD1 matches at 7 bases. From germline, CDR1 is SGHTA and CDR2 FQGNSA. With V trimmed by 2 bases and J by 7 bases, 10 bases remained unmatched. The CDR3 has 15 amino acids. CDR3 protein: CASSLNLARGGEAFF. CDR3 nucleotides: TGTGCCAGCAGCTTAAATCTTGCCAGGGGGGGTGAAGCTTTCTTT.

The chain joins TRBV5-1 to TRBJ2-2; D possibly matches TRBD1 or TRBD2 (6 bases each). V was cut by 0 bases and J by 3 bases, with 12 bases left in between. Germline CDR1 SGHRS, CDR2 YFSETQ. This CDR3 has 16 residues. CDR3 nucleotides: TGCGCCAGCAGCTTGGATGGGGGGCTTGACACCGGGGAGCTGTTTTTT. Translation gives CASSLDGGLDTGELFF.

This clonotype was recorded at least ten times. This chain uses TRBV25-1 with TRBJ1-1; D is perhaps TRBD1 (6 bases). The CDR3 runs 16 residues. Germline assignment: CDR1 MGHDK and CDR2 SYGVNS. V lost 1 base to trimming and J lost 0 bases, with 12 bases between them. CDR3 DNA sequence: TGTGCCAGCAGTGAATCCATGAGGGGGGTGAACACTGAAGCTTTCTTT. Amino acids: CASSESMRGVNTEAFF.

This clonotype was detected ten times or more. CDR3 in amino acids: CASSDGQNTEAFF. CDR3 DNA sequence: TGCGCCAGCAGCGACGGACAGAACACTGAAGCTTTCTTT. The J gene is TRBJ1-1, the V gene TRBV5-1, with D perhaps matching TRBD1 (5 bases). The V end was cut by 4 bases, the J end by 1 base, with 8 bases between. CDR3 length: 13 residues. CDR1 SGHRS and CDR2 YFSETQ come from the germline V gene.

This clonotype was counted a few times. The J gene is TRBJ2-7, the V gene TRBV19; 8 bases agree with TRBD2. The V gene end was trimmed by 11 bases and the J gene end by 4 bases; junction bases not matched to a gene: 13. Germline assignment: CDR1 LNHDA and CDR2 SQIVND (reference sequence). The CDR3 contains 14 residues. The CDR3 loop is CASSPRAGDYEQYF. The CDR3 DNA reads TGTGCCTCCTCACCCCGAGCGGGGGATTACGAGCAGTACTTC.

Many counts were recorded for this clonotype. V usage is TRBV15 and J usage is TRBJ1-5, with a tentative D call TRBD1 (6 bases). Germline values: CDR1 LNHNV, CDR2 YYDKDF (reference sequence). Trimming took 4 bases from V and 5 from J, leaving 15 bases between them. CDR3 size: 15 residues. The CDR3 protein is CATSKTTDSYQPQHF. CDR3 bases: TGTGCCACCAGCAAGACGACGGACAGCTATCAGCCCCAGCATTTT.

This clonotype was observed a few times. The chain employs TRBV20-1 and TRBJ2-7; perhaps TRBD2 as D (5 bases). V was shortened by 6 bases and J by 2 bases, with 8 bases between the two germline ends. The CDR3 extends over 11 amino acids. Germline assignment: CDR1 DFQATT and CDR2 SNEGSKA (reference sequence). As DNA, the CDR3 is TGCAGTGCCACTAGGGCCTACGAGCAGTACTTC. Its protein product is CSATRAYEQYF.

This chain joins TRBV12-3 or TRBV12-4 and TRBJ1-4, with D unresolved. This CDR3 has 18 residues. Trimming removed 0 bases at V and 1 base at J, with 15 bases between. The CDR3 DNA reads TGTGCCAGCAGTTTAGCCCGGGAGCGGGCTGGAACTAATGAAAAACTGTTTTTT. Residues: CASSLARERAGTNEKLFF.

The rearrangement uses TRBV12-3 or TRBV12-4 and TRBJ1-2; D may be TRBD1 (6 bases). The length of the CDR3 is 23 residues. V gave up 5 bases and J gave up 2 bases, with 39 bases separating them. In nucleotides, the CDR3 is TGTGCCAGCAGTCCAGGCGTGCTAGGTGGGCCCGACAGCAACATGAGGGGGAACTATGGCTACACCTTC. This gives the protein CASSPGVLGGPDSNMRGNYGYTF.

This clonotype appeared many times. V is TRBV29-1 and J is TRBJ2-7, with unresolved D. CDR3 length equals 12 residues. The V gene's germline CDR1 is SQVTM and CDR2 ANQGSEA. V lost 1 base and J lost 6, with 10 bases in between. CDR3 nucleotides: TGCAGCGTTGAAGGGTCTCCGGCCGAGCAGTACTTC. Its protein is CSVEGSPAEQYF.

The CDR3 sequence: CSVREDFYGYTF. CDR3 sequence (DNA): TGCAGCGTTAGGGAAGACTTCTATGGCTACACCTTC. The chain links TRBV29-1 to TRBJ1-2; D not resolved. The germline V gene has CDR1 SQVTM and CDR2 ANQGSEA. This CDR3 has 12 residues. With 5 bases removed from V and 4 bases from J, the gap between germline ends came to 11 bases.

Details on this clonotype: An end of the junction differs from the germline gene, which may be a read error. J is TRBJ1-2 and V is TRBV7-9; D unclear. The germline V gene encodes CDR1 SEHNR and CDR2 FQNEAQ (reference sequence). The CDR3 runs to 12 residues. The CDR3 DNA follows: TGTGCCAGCAGCCAAGGCTCGGGCGCCCCCCTCTTC. This translates into CASSQGSGAPLF.

The chain employs TRBV2 and TRBJ1-1, with TRBD1 identical over 7 bases. Trimming at V came to 6 bases and at J to 3 bases, leaving 10 bases not matched to a gene. Per the germline V gene, CDR1 is SNHLY and CDR2 is FYNNEI. The CDR3 runs to 15 residues. As DNA, the CDR3 is TGTGCCAGCAGCCAACGACAGGGTACGGACACTGAAGCTTTCTTT. This sequence encodes CASSQRQGTDTEAFF.

On this clonotype itself: The germline gene is not matched at one end of the junction; a read error may be the cause. This sequence joins TRBV29-1 and TRBJ2-7; no clear D gene. Per the germline V gene, CDR1 is SQVTM and CDR2 is ANQGSEA. The CDR3 consists of 11 residues. DNA for the CDR3: TGCAGCGTTGGGACGGCTTACGAGCAGCACTTC. Translating it yields CSVGTAYEQHF.

Ten or more counts support this clonotype. The chain links TRBV7-9 to TRBJ1-2; D might be TRBD1 (5 bases). CDR3 length equals 13 residues. The germline V and J ends were trimmed by 6 bases and 6 bases, with 14 bases remaining between them. Germline V gene lookup returns CDR1 SEHNR and CDR2 FQNEAQ (reference sequence). CDR3 in amino acids: CASSLLQGDGYTF. The CDR3 DNA reads as TGTGCCAGCAGTCTCCTGCAGGGCGATGGCTACACCTTC.

The chain combines TRBV7-2 with TRBJ2-7, with D perhaps matching TRBD2 (5 bases). This CDR3 region has 12 residues. V was pared by 6 bases and J by 6 bases, with 12 bases between. CDR1 is SGHTA and CDR2 is FQGNSA in the germline V gene. The CDR3 bases are TGTGCCAGCAGACCTGGACGGGGCGAGCAGTACTTC. Protein: CASRPGRGEQYF.

The chain recombines TRBV2 with TRBJ1-1; D might be TRBD1 (6 bases). V lost 1 base, J lost 7 bases, and 16 bases lay in between. CDR1 is SNHLY and CDR2 is FYNNEI in the germline V gene. This CDR3 is built from 15 residues. The CDR3 DNA reads TGTGCCAGCAGTGAAGTCCGGGGGGCGCAGGGTGAAGCTTTCTTT. Translation: CASSEVRGAQGEAFF. Complete variable domain (other parts from reference TRBV2 and TRBJ1-1): EPEVTQTPSHQVTQMGQEVILRCVPISNHLYFYWYRQILGQKVEFLVSFYNNEISEKSEIFDDQFSVERPDGSNFTLKIRSTKLEDSAMYFCASSEVRGAQGEAFFGQGTRLTVV.